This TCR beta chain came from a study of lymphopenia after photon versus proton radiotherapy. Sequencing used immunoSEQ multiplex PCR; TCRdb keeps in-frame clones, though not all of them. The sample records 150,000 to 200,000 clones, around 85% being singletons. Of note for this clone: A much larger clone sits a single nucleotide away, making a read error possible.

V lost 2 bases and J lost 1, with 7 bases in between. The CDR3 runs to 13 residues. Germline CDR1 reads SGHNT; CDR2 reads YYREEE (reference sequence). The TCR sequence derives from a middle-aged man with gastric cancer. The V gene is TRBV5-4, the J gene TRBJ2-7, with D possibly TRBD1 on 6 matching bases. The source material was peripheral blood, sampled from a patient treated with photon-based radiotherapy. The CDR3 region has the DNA TGTGCCAGCAGCTTTGGGACATCCTACGAGCAGTACTTC. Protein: CASSFGTSYEQYF.